This entry lists 24 T cell receptor beta chains sequenced from one sample in a study of vaccination and CD4 T cells after COVID-19. These receptors' antigens are unknown. The Oncomine TCR Beta short-read assay was what sequenced the DNA obtained from cultured CD4+ T cells. TCRdb re-called the PCR reads through MiXCR, storing one row per CDR3 protein. The sample includes about 4,400 distinct CDR3 sequences, approximately 19% seen only once; the top ten take about 15%. The treatment is: roughly 10-day PBMC culture with coronavirus spike peptide pools or control peptides (ViraFEST assay). Sample: CD4+ T cells from blood, cultured in vitro. These receptors all stem from a human donor who had recovered from COVID-19.

The genes are TRBV28 and TRBJ2-7; tentatively, D is TRBD1 (5 bases). V shed 2 bases and J shed 5 bases, with 13 bases lying between them. The CDR3 is 14 residues long. Germline-derived CDR1 and CDR2 are MDHEN and SYDVKM. CDR3 coding DNA: TGTGCCAGCAGTTTACAGGGTCGCTGGGACGAGCAGTACTTC. This translates into CASSLQGRWDEQYF.

This clonotype was detected a few times. The rearrangement joins TRBV5-1 to TRBJ1-1; weak D call: TRBD1 (6 bases). V lost 6 bases to trimming and J lost 5 bases, with 8 bases between them. Looked up from germline, CDR1 is SGHRS and CDR2 is YFSETQ. The CDR3 covers 11 residues. The CDR3 DNA reads as TGCGCCAGCAAGGGGGAGACTGAAGCTTTCTTT. Translation gives CASKGETEAFF. The full variable domain, in which reference TRBV5-1 and TRBJ1-1 provide the parts outside the CDR3, is KAGVTQTPRYLIKTRGQQVTLSCSPISGHRSVSWYQQTPGQGLQFLFEYFSETQRNKGNFPGRFSGRQFSNSRSEMNVSTLELGDSALYLCASKGETEAFFGQGTRLTVV.

This clonotype was observed a handful of times. CDR3 region: CASRRTENTEAFF. The CDR3 nucleotides are TGCGCCAGCAGGAGGACAGAGAACACTGAAGCTTTCTTT. The chain employs TRBV5-1 and TRBJ1-1, with D possibly matching TRBD1 (6 bases). This CDR3 has 13 amino acids. Germline CDR1 reads SGHRS; CDR2 reads YFSETQ. V was pared by 5 bases and J by 1 base, with 9 bases between.

The chain links TRBV18 to TRBJ2-7, with 7 bases identical to TRBD2. The CDR3 is 16 residues long. CDR1 is KGHSH, CDR2 LQKENI, per germline. Trimming removed 3 bases from V and 4 bases from J; junction bases left unmatched: 12. Here the CDR3 reads CASSPLSGSQVYEQYF. The CDR3 region has the DNA TGTGCCAGCTCACCGCTTAGCGGGTCCCAAGTGTACGAGCAGTACTTC.

This clonotype showed up just a few times. The CDR3, as DNA: TGTGCCAGCAGCTCGGGGGCAGGACGTGGCACTGAAGCTTTCTTT. Translating gives CASSSGAGRGTEAFF. V is TRBV7-6 and J is TRBJ1-1, with D possibly being TRBD1 (6 bases). The germline V gene encodes CDR1 SGHVS and CDR2 FNYEAQ. The ends were cut back, 4 bases at V and 4 bases at J, with 16 bases in the middle. The CDR3 spans 15 residues. Complete variable domain (other parts from reference TRBV7-6 and TRBJ1-1): GAGVSQSPRYKVTKRGQDVALRCDPISGHVSLYWYRQALGQGPEFLTYFNYEAQQDKSGLPNDRFSAERPEGSISTLTIQRTEQRDSAMYRCASSSGAGRGTEAFFGQGTRLTVV.

Only one count was recorded for this clonotype. This chain uses TRBV2 with TRBJ2-1; TRBD2 matches at 12 bases. Germline V gene data show CDR1 as SNHLY and CDR2 as FYNNEI. The V and J ends lost 5 bases and 4 bases, in that order; junction bases with no gene match: 6. CDR3 length: 16 amino acids. CDR3 nucleotide sequence: TGTGCCAGCAGTCGACTAGCGGGGGTTAAATACAATGAGCAGTTCTTC. This gives the protein CASSRLAGVKYNEQFF.

This clonotype has only a few counts. Written as DNA, the CDR3 is TGTGCCAGCAGCGCCTTTGGGGGGGGGCGGGAGACCCAGTACTTC. Its protein product is CASSAFGGGRETQYF. The V gene is TRBV6-1, the J gene TRBJ2-5, with D tentatively TRBD2 (7 bases). The CDR3 runs to 15 residues. CDR1 is MNHNS, CDR2 SASEGT, per germline. V lost 6 bases and J 5 bases, leaving 19 bases between the germline ends.

This clonotype showed up just a few times. The rearrangement links TRBV6-5 to TRBJ1-1; D call uncertain. CDR3 length equals 13 residues. Trimming shortened V by 2 bases and J by 3 bases, and 7 bases separated the two germline ends. The V gene's germline CDR1 is MNHEY and CDR2 SVGAGI. The CDR3 protein is CASSYRADTEAFF. As DNA, the CDR3 is TGTGCCAGCAGTTACAGGGCAGACACTGAAGCTTTCTTT.

This clonotype is classed as medium-sized. This chain connects TRBV12-3 or TRBV12-4 to TRBJ2-3; 7 bases map to TRBD1. Germline trimming cut 3 bases from V and 3 bases from J; bases unmatched to any gene: 6. This CDR3 spans 15 amino acids. The CDR3 sequence is CASSLGTDRTDTQYF. In DNA, the CDR3 is TGTGCCAGCAGTTTGGGGACAGATAGAACAGATACGCAGTATTTT.

This clonotype counts as medium-sized (0.01 to 0.1%). This chain connects TRBV15 to TRBJ1-2; D ambiguous. The V end lost 6 bases, the J end lost 1 base, and 15 bases lay between the germline ends. The CDR3 has 15 amino acids. Germline V gene sequence: CDR1 LNHNV, CDR2 YYDKDF (reference sequence). Here the CDR3 reads CATRKDSAGNYGYTF. The CDR3 DNA follows: TGTGCCACCAGGAAAGATTCTGCCGGTAACTATGGCTACACCTTC.

By its share, this clonotype is medium-sized (0.01 to 0.1%). J is TRBJ1-2 and V is TRBV12-3 or TRBV12-4; 7 bases align to TRBD1. This CDR3 has 15 amino acids. The ends lost 5 bases at V and 4 bases at J; junction bases unmatched: 10. The chain's CDR3 is CASSPLLTGIYGYTF. CDR3 bases: TGTGCCAGCAGTCCCCTATTGACAGGGATCTATGGCTACACCTTC.

The chain recombines TRBV9 with TRBJ2-3; D might be TRBD1 or TRBD2, each matching 7 bases. The CDR3 covers 16 residues. Germline values: CDR1 SGDLS, CDR2 YYNGEE. Trimming removed 6 bases from V and 4 bases from J, with 21 bases in between. The CDR3 coding sequence is TGTGCCAGCACGAGGAGGGAGGGGGCTTTCGCAGATACGCAGTATTTT. Encoded protein: CASTRREGAFADTQYF.

The V gene is TRBV3-1, the J gene TRBJ1-2; maybe TRBD1 (5 bases). This CDR3 region has 13 residues. The germline V gene encodes CDR1 LGHDT and CDR2 YNNKEL (reference sequence). V was cut by 5 bases and J by 5 bases, with 12 bases left in between. DNA for the CDR3: TGTGCCAGCAGCGCTGGGACCATTTATGGCTACACCTTC. Protein product: CASSAGTIYGYTF.

V and J are TRBV13 and TRBJ2-7, with no clear D. This CDR3 is 17 amino acids long. Germline values: CDR1 PRHDT, CDR2 FYEKMQ (reference sequence). Trimming cost V 2 bases and J 0 bases, with 17 bases left between them. CDR3 sequence reads: CASSLRSATLASYEQYF. CDR3 DNA sequence: TGTGCCAGCAGCTTACGATCTGCGACGCTGGCCTCCTACGAGCAGTACTTC.

This chain uses TRBV14 with TRBJ2-7; D uncertain. Per germline, CDR1 SGHDN and CDR2 FVKESK. V was pared by 1 base and J by 5 bases, with 15 bases between. This CDR3 spans 15 amino acids. The CDR3 loop reads CASSQGVGPRHEQYF. CDR3 DNA sequence: TGTGCCAGCAGCCAAGGGGTAGGCCCCCGCCACGAGCAGTACTTC.

This clonotype was observed once. A read error may produce the germline difference seen at one junction end. The V call is TRBV15, the J call TRBJ1-2, with 9 bases aligning to TRBD1. The CDR3 is made up of 15 amino acids. Germline CDR1 reads LNHNV; CDR2 reads YYDKDF (reference sequence). DNA of the CDR3: TGTGCCACCAGCAGAGATAAACAGGGGGCAACTGGCTGCACCTTC. This sequence encodes CATSRDKQGATGCTF.

This chain connects TRBV12-3 or TRBV12-4 to TRBJ2-3, with TRBD2 as a possible D gene (6 bases). The CDR3 spans 16 residues. Deletions cut 3 bases from V and 5 bases from J, with 18 bases between. In DNA form, the CDR3 reads TGTGCCAGCAGTTTCTACGGTAGGGGAGGTCGAGATACGCAGTATTTT. It specifies CASSFYGRGGRDTQYF.

This clonotype occurred a few times. The rearrangement joins TRBV7-9 to TRBJ2-1, with D uncertain. This CDR3 spans 15 amino acids. V was cut by 5 bases and J by 6 bases, with 17 bases left in between. In germline, CDR1 is SEHNR, CDR2 FQNEAQ (reference sequence). The CDR3 here is CASSPPAILPNEQFF. In DNA form, the CDR3 reads TGTGCCAGCAGCCCCCCGGCGATCTTGCCCAATGAGCAGTTCTTC.

There are a few counts of this clonotype. The chain combines TRBV12-3 or TRBV12-4 with TRBJ2-4, with 16 bases fitting TRBD2. V lost 7 bases to trimming and J lost 9 bases; unmatched junction nucleotides: 15. This CDR3 comprises 18 residues. The CDR3 nucleotides read TGTGCCAGCACTAACGGGACTAGCGGGGGGGCCAGTGCAAGCATTCAGTACTTC. Residues: CASTNGTSGGASASIQYF.

This clonotype was picked up a small number of times. J is TRBJ2-5 and V is TRBV11-2; the match to TRBD1 covers 8 bases. The V gene end was trimmed by 5 bases and the J gene end by 5 bases; junction bases not matched to a gene: 10. The CDR3 is made up of 15 amino acids. Germline V gene lookup returns CDR1 SGHAT and CDR2 FQNNGV. CDR3 region: CASSPGTGQRETQYF. The CDR3 region has the DNA TGTGCCAGCAGCCCAGGGACAGGACAGCGGGAGACCCAGTACTTC.

The table lists this clonotype with a few counts. The gene calls are TRBV20-1 and TRBJ2-1; no clear D gene. The CDR3 sequence is 13 residues long. Germline V CDR1 and CDR2: DFQATT, SNEGSKA (reference sequence). The V gene lost 4 bases and the J gene lost 5 bases, with 12 bases spanning the gap. The DNA of the CDR3 is TGCAGTGCTATCCGGGTTCCACACAATGAGCAGTTCTTC. Translating it yields CSAIRVPHNEQFF.

This clonotype was counted between two and nine times. The V call is TRBV21-1, the J call TRBJ2-5. TRBV21-1 represents a pseudogene. The length of the CDR3 is 13 residues. The CDR3 DNA reads TGTGCCAGCAGCACCGACTGCTGCGGGACCCAGTACTTC. Its protein is CASSTDCCGTQYF.

This clonotype was counted between two and nine times. V is TRBV19 and J is TRBJ1-2; 7 bases map to TRBD1. V shed 7 bases and J 4 bases; nucleotides not matched to a gene: 6. There are 13 residues in the CDR3. Germline CDR1 reads LNHDA; CDR2 reads SQIVND (reference sequence). The CDR3 region is CASNPGGLYGYTF. In DNA form, the CDR3 reads TGTGCCAGTAACCCAGGGGGTCTCTATGGCTACACCTTC.

This clonotype has more than one count but fewer than ten. This rearrangement joins TRBV7-8 to TRBJ1-6, with D perhaps TRBD1 (5 bases). Looked up from germline, CDR1 is SGHVS and CDR2 is FQNEAQ. The ends were cut back, 3 bases at V and 0 bases at J, with 15 bases in the middle. The length of the CDR3 is 18 residues. CDR3 in DNA: TGTGCCAGCAGCTTTAGGGGCGTCGGCAGCTCCTATAATTCACCCCTCCACTTT. Protein product: CASSFRGVGSSYNSPLHF.